This T cell receptor beta chain originates from a study of CD8 T cells in Susac syndrome. When the RNA was reverse transcribed, random hexamers were used with an input of roughly 0.5 to 1 ug. TCRdb reanalysed the immunoSEQ multiplex PCR reads using MiXCR and keeps one entry per CDR3 protein. The table lists about 140,000 distinct CDR3 sequences, just under 95% of them singletons. The ends lost 9 bases at V and 8 bases at J; junction bases unmatched: 6. Germline CDR1 KGHDR, CDR2 SFDVKD. There are 12 residues in the CDR3. Sequences were obtained from CD4+ T cells from PBMCs. This TCR was sampled from a human donor with Susac syndrome. This sequence joins TRBV24-1 and TRBJ2-1; TRBD2 matches at 7 bases. CDR3 protein: CATGGLSDEQFF. For the CDR3, the DNA is TGTGCCACCGGGGGACTAAGCGATGAGCAGTTCTTC.